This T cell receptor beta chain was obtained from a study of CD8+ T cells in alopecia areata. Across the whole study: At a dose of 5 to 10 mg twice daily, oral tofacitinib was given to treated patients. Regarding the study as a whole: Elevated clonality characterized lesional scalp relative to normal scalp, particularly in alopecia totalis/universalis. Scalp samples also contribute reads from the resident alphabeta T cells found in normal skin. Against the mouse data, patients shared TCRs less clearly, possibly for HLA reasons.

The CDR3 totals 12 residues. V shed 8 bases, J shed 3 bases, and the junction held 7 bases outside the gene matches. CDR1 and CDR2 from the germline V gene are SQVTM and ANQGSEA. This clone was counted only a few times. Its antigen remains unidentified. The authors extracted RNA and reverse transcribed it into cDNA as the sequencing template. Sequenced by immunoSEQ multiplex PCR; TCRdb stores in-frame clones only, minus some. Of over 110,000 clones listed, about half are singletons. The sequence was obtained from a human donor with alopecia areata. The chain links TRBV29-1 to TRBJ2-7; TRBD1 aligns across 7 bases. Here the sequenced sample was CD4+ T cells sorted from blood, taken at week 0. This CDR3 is CSFRTGSYEQYF. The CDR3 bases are TGCAGCTTCCGGACAGGCAGCTACGAGCAGTACTTC.